One sample yielded the 21 T cell receptor beta chains listed below, sequenced in a study of blood T cell repertoires in COVID-19. Assay: immunoSEQ multiplex PCR; the TCRdb copy retains only in-frame clones and omits some. The sample carries fewer than 150,000 clones, approximately 80% recorded once. Sequenced input: PBMCs or T cells enriched from blood (not recorded which). The receptors shown here come from a man between 45 and 60 years old in a cohort exposed to, infected with or recovered from COVID-19 (not recorded which).

The chain links TRBV29-1 to TRBJ1-1; D is unresolved. Trimming took off 4 bases at V and 1 base at J, with 7 bases between the two ends. The length of the CDR3 is 12 residues. CDR1 is SQVTM and CDR2 is ANQGSEA in the germline V gene. The CDR3 sequence: CSVAPGNTEAFF. The CDR3 bases are TGCAGCGTTGCGCCGGGGAACACTGAAGCTTTCTTT.

J is TRBJ1-2 and V is TRBV4-1; 7 bases are shared with TRBD1. V shed 4 bases, J shed 8 bases, and the junction held 10 bases outside the gene matches. The CDR3 is made up of 14 amino acids. Germline loops: CDR1 MGHRA, CDR2 YSYEKL. The CDR3 reads CASSPDRAGFGYTF. DNA for the CDR3: TGCGCCAGCAGCCCTGACAGGGCAGGATTCGGCTACACCTTC.

The J gene is TRBJ2-7, the V gene TRBV4-1; 9 bases fit TRBD2. The trim removed 5 bases at V and 5 bases at J, leaving 10 bases unmatched. The CDR3 runs 15 residues. Germline CDR1 and CDR2: MGHRA and YSYEKL. The CDR3 region has the DNA TGCGCCAGCAGCACCTATAGCGGGAGAGACCACGAGCAGTACTTC. It codes for CASSTYSGRDHEQYF.

The chain has TRBV7-2 and TRBJ2-2; a weak D match, TRBD2 (6 bases). CDR3 length: 16 residues. Germline loops: CDR1 SGHTA, CDR2 FQGNSA. Trimming took 2 bases from V and 4 from J, leaving 14 bases between them. The CDR3 region has the DNA TGTGCCAGCAGCTTATCCCATTCTAGCGTCACCGGGGAGCTGTTTTTT. The encoded protein is CASSLSHSSVTGELFF.

There are a few counts of this clone. This sequence joins TRBV5-4 and TRBJ1-5; 10 bases are a match to TRBD1. Germline trimming cut 4 bases from V and 1 base from J; bases unmatched to any gene: 5. Germline CDR1 and CDR2: SGHNT and YYREEE (reference sequence). The length of the CDR3 is 16 residues. The CDR3 protein is CASSVGTGESNQPQHF. In DNA form, the CDR3 reads TGTGCCAGCAGCGTAGGGACAGGGGAAAGCAATCAGCCCCAGCATTTT.

A single count supports this clone. The chain combines TRBV11-3 with TRBJ2-7; D is possibly TRBD2 (5 bases). The CDR3 totals 16 residues. Deletions cut 4 bases from V and 5 bases from J, with 21 bases between. Germline V CDR1 and CDR2: SGHNT, YENEEA. CDR3 amino acids: CASSSTLVRSVHEQYF. The CDR3, as DNA: TGTGCCAGCAGCTCCACCCTCGTCCGTAGCGTGCACGAGCAGTACTTC.

V gene TRBV10-3 combines with J gene TRBJ1-3; no clear D gene. V lost 6 bases, J lost 4 bases, and 10 bases lay in between. Germline V lookup: CDR1 ENHRY, CDR2 SYGVKD. The CDR3 consists of 13 residues. This CDR3 reads CAISRQLGNTIYF. The DNA for the CDR3 is TGTGCCATCAGCCGACAACTCGGAAACACCATATATTTT.

This clone was found a few times. This chain connects TRBV4-1 to TRBJ1-4, with unresolved D. Germline-derived CDR1 and CDR2 are MGHRA and YSYEKL. This CDR3 contains 11 residues. V was clipped by 1 base and J by 10 bases, with 4 bases between them. Here the CDR3 reads CASSQGGKLFF. The CDR3 DNA reads TGCGCCAGCAGCCAAGGCGGAAAACTGTTTTTT.

This clone was counted once. The chain has TRBV29-1 and TRBJ1-2, with TRBD1 as a possible D gene (6 bases). Germline CDR1 is SQVTM and CDR2 is ANQGSEA. V was clipped by 7 bases and J by 5 bases, with 20 bases between them. This CDR3 contains 14 residues. The CDR3 DNA reads as TGCAGCGCTAGGACAGAACTAACCCTTTATGGCTACACCTTC. Amino acid sequence: CSARTELTLYGYTF.

This chain links TRBV30 with TRBJ2-7, with D perhaps matching TRBD2 (6 bases). The CDR3 spans 11 residues. CDR1 is GTSNPN and CDR2 is SVGIG in the germline V gene (reference sequence). V was clipped by 1 base and J by 7 bases, with 8 bases between them. CDR3: CAWSAREEQYF. CDR3 coding DNA: TGTGCCTGGAGTGCCCGGGAGGAGCAGTACTTC.

V is TRBV7-9 and J is TRBJ2-1; D may be TRBD2 (6 bases). This CDR3 has 14 amino acids. Germline lookup yields CDR1 SEHNR and CDR2 FQNEAQ (reference sequence). The V end was cut by 5 bases, the J end by 3 bases, with 11 bases between. The CDR3 DNA reads TGTGCCAGCAGCCTGACTAGTTTCTACAATGAGCAGTTCTTC. Its protein product is CASSLTSFYNEQFF.

V is TRBV6-4 and J is TRBJ1-6; D may be TRBD1 (6 bases). The germline gives CDR1 MRHNA, CDR2 SNTAGT. V shed 2 bases and J shed 0 bases, with 14 bases lying between them. This CDR3 has 18 amino acids. The chain's CDR3 is CASSDPPGQDSYNSPLHF. The CDR3 DNA is TGTGCCAGCAGTGACCCACCGGGACAAGACTCCTATAATTCACCCCTCCACTTT.

CDR3 nucleotides: TGTGCCAGCTCCGCTGGCCAGGGCCTCTATGGCTACACCTTC. This translates into CASSAGQGLYGYTF. V and J are TRBV18 and TRBJ1-2, with D possibly TRBD1 on 5 matching bases. Trimming stripped 6 bases from V and 4 bases from J, with 15 bases between. The CDR3 extends over 14 amino acids. The germline V gene has CDR1 KGHSH and CDR2 LQKENI.

For the CDR3, the DNA is TGCGCCAGCAGCCAGTGGACAGGGCTGAACACTGAAGCTTTCTTT. Protein sequence: CASSQWTGLNTEAFF. This sequence joins TRBV4-3 and TRBJ1-1; 8 nucleotides line up with TRBD1. Trimming removed 3 bases from V and 0 bases from J; junction bases left unmatched: 3. This CDR3 contains 15 residues. Germline V CDR1 and CDR2: LGHNA, YSLEER.

There are a few counts of this clone. The V gene is TRBV7-8, the J gene TRBJ1-6; D unresolved. The V end was cut by 7 bases, the J end by 10 bases, with 20 bases between. The CDR3 has 15 residues. Germline V CDR1 and CDR2: SGHVS, FQNEAQ. This CDR3 is CASTWEGGRGSPLHF. The CDR3 DNA sequence: TGTGCCAGCACCTGGGAGGGAGGGAGAGGATCACCCCTCCACTTT.

The chain uses TRBV5-4 and TRBJ1-2, with TRBD1 matching 9 bases. V was clipped by 1 base and J by 4 bases; unmatched bases: 2. Germline V lookup: CDR1 SGHNT, CDR2 YYREEE (reference sequence). This CDR3 spans 14 amino acids. The CDR3 DNA reads TGTGCCAGCAGCTTGAAGGGACAGGGCTATGGCTACACCTTC. Encoded protein: CASSLKGQGYGYTF.

This sequence joins TRBV7-9 and TRBJ1-2; D not resolved. The V end was cut by 5 bases, the J end by 2 bases, with 12 bases between. The CDR3 consists of 14 residues. The germline gives CDR1 SEHNR, CDR2 FQNEAQ (reference sequence). The CDR3 coding sequence is TGTGCCAGCAGCCCCGACCTAGCCAACTATGGCTACACCTTC. It encodes CASSPDLANYGYTF.

V is TRBV7-6 and J is TRBJ2-5; 8 bases fit TRBD1. Per the germline V gene, CDR1 is SGHVS and CDR2 is FNYEAQ. J gave up 1 base and V 5 bases, and 9 bases lay outside the gene matches. This CDR3 region has 16 residues. CDR3 region: CASSAFLTGGQETQYF. The CDR3 DNA reads TGTGCCAGCAGCGCGTTTCTAACAGGGGGCCAAGAGACCCAGTACTTC.

V is TRBV28 and J is TRBJ2-1; tentatively, D is TRBD1 (6 bases). V lost 8 bases and J 0 bases, leaving 11 bases between the germline ends. Germline CDR1 MDHEN, CDR2 SYDVKM. The length of the CDR3 is 14 residues. The CDR3: CASEIGGSYNEQFF. The CDR3 DNA reads as TGTGCCAGCGAAATAGGGGGCTCCTACAATGAGCAGTTCTTC.

This clone was found once. The chain links TRBV5-1 to TRBJ2-4; 12 nucleotides agree with TRBD1. Germline assignment: CDR1 SGHRS and CDR2 YFSETQ. This CDR3 spans 14 amino acids. Germline trimming cut 4 bases from V and 8 bases from J; bases unmatched to any gene: 4. CDR3 sequence (DNA): TGCGCCAGCAGCGGGGGACAGGGGGCGGACATTCAGTACTTC. It encodes CASSGGQGADIQYF. Supplemented by reference TRBV5-1 and TRBJ2-4, the full variable domain reads KAGVTQTPRYLIKTRGQQVTLSCSPISGHRSVSWYQQTPGQGLQFLFEYFSETQRNKGNFPGRFSGRQFSNSRSEMNVSTLELGDSALYLCASSGGQGADIQYFGAGTRLSVL.

The gene calls are TRBV2 and TRBJ1-2; 9 bases align to TRBD1. The CDR3 sequence is 14 residues long. V lost 8 bases, J lost 1 base, and 5 bases stayed unmatched. The germline gives CDR1 SNHLY, CDR2 FYNNEI. The CDR3 DNA sequence: TGTGCCAGCCGCTCGGGACAGGGTAACTATGGCTACACCTTC. This translates into CASRSGQGNYGYTF.